This is a list of T cell receptor beta chains from one sample in a study of CD8 T cells in Susac syndrome. TCRdb re-analysed the immunoSEQ multiplex PCR reads in MiXCR, keeping a single row per CDR3 protein. The data contain 65,000 to 95,000 distinct CDR3 sequences, around 94% of them singletons. The material sequenced was CD8+ T cells from PBMCs. Receptors were obtained from a human donor with Susac syndrome. Each CDR3 is given with its conserved first and last residue. Each record gives: clone size, D gene, CDR3 length, J gene, V gene, CDR3 DNA, CDR3 protein. A D gene is named only where the DNA matches it firmly. Clone size is stated in some rows and not others, as once, few, many or a class when expanded.

clone size: -; D gene: TRBD1; CDR3 length: 17; J gene: TRBJ1-4; V gene: TRBV30; CDR3 DNA: TGTGCCTGGACGAATCTGGGGCGGGACAGAGATAATGAAAAACTGTTTTTT; CDR3 protein: CAWTNLGRDRDNEKLFF
clone size: -; D gene: -; CDR3 length: 14; J gene: TRBJ2-7; V gene: TRBV30; CDR3 DNA: TGTGCCTGGAGTGCCCGGGGGGGGACAGACGAGCAGTACTTC; CDR3 protein: CAWSARGGTDEQYF
clone size: -; D gene: TRBD1; CDR3 length: 16; J gene: TRBJ2-7; V gene: TRBV27; CDR3 DNA: TGTGCCAGCAGTCCTGAAGCCGGGACAGGGGTCTACGAGCAGTACTTC; CDR3 protein: CASSPEAGTGVYEQYF
clone size: -; D gene: -; CDR3 length: 16; J gene: TRBJ2-1; V gene: TRBV7-2; CDR3 DNA: TGTGCCAGCAGCTTATCGGAGCCTATAACCGGGGATGAGCAGTTCTTC; CDR3 protein: CASSLSEPITGDEQFF
clone size: -; D gene: TRBD1; CDR3 length: 14; J gene: TRBJ2-5; V gene: TRBV28; CDR3 DNA: TGTGCCAGCAGATTGGACAGGGGCCAAGAGACCCAGTACTTC; CDR3 protein: CASRLDRGQETQYF
clone size: -; D gene: -; CDR3 length: 15; J gene: TRBJ2-1; V gene: TRBV6-2/TRBV6-3; CDR3 DNA: TGTGCCAGCAGATATTTGGCGGGTGGCTACAATGAGCAGTTCTTC; CDR3 protein: CASRYLAGGYNEQFF
clone size: -; D gene: -; CDR3 length: 17; J gene: TRBJ2-3; V gene: TRBV7-9; CDR3 DNA: TGTGCCAGCAGCTCAATCGAGCCAACCCAAAACACAGATACGCAGTATTTT; CDR3 protein: CASSSIEPTQNTDTQYF
clone size: -; D gene: -; CDR3 length: 14; J gene: TRBJ2-1; V gene: TRBV5-6; CDR3 DNA: TGTGCCAGCAGTTTAGAAGGAAGATACAATGAGCAGTTCTTC; CDR3 protein: CASSLEGRYNEQFF
clone size: -; D gene: -; CDR3 length: 15; J gene: TRBJ2-3; V gene: TRBV29-1; CDR3 DNA: TGCAGCGCTGTCGTGGAGGGCTCGGTCCCAGATACGCAGTATTTT; CDR3 protein: CSAVVEGSVPDTQYF
clone size: -; D gene: TRBD2; CDR3 length: 16; J gene: TRBJ2-2; V gene: TRBV7-8; CDR3 DNA: TGTGCCAGCACCCTAACTGGACTAGCGGGATCCGGGGAGCTGTTTTTT; CDR3 protein: CASTLTGLAGSGELFF
clone size: -; D gene: TRBD2; CDR3 length: 14; J gene: TRBJ2-3; V gene: TRBV29-1; CDR3 DNA: TGCAGCGTTGGGCCACTAGCGGGCACAGATACGCAGTATTTT; CDR3 protein: CSVGPLAGTDTQYF
clone size: once; D gene: TRBD2; CDR3 length: 17; J gene: TRBJ2-7; V gene: TRBV7-9; CDR3 DNA: TGTGCCAGCAGCCTCAGCGGGAGGGTGAGTTTCCGCTACGAGCAGTACTTC; CDR3 protein: CASSLSGRVSFRYEQYF
clone size: -; D gene: TRBD1; CDR3 length: 15; J gene: TRBJ2-7; V gene: TRBV27; CDR3 DNA: TGTGCCAGCAGTTTTACCGGGACAGGGAATCCCGAGCAGTACTTC; CDR3 protein: CASSFTGTGNPEQYF
clone size: -; D gene: TRBD2; CDR3 length: 21; J gene: TRBJ2-3; V gene: TRBV29-1; CDR3 DNA: TGCAGCGTTGAAGCGGTTGATAGCGGGGGGGTCCAACCCCTGATCTTCAATACGCAGTATTTT; CDR3 protein: CSVEAVDSGGVQPLIFNTQYF
clone size: -; D gene: -; CDR3 length: 18; J gene: TRBJ2-7; V gene: TRBV27; CDR3 DNA: TGTGCCAGCAGCCCTTTAGTGTTGGTAATAACAGGTAATCGCGAGCAGTACTTC; CDR3 protein: CASSPLVLVITGNREQYF
clone size: once; D gene: -; CDR3 length: 19; J gene: TRBJ2-1; V gene: TRBV12-3/TRBV12-4; CDR3 DNA: TGTGCCAGCATAGGTTACAGTGGGGAAAGCGGAAGCTCCTACAATGAGCAGTTCTTC; CDR3 protein: CASIGYSGESGSSYNEQFF
clone size: -; D gene: TRBD1; CDR3 length: 15; J gene: TRBJ2-7; V gene: TRBV29-1; CDR3 DNA: TGCAGCGTTGAAGACCCAGCCCAGGGGGCTCCCGAGCAGTACTTC; CDR3 protein: CSVEDPAQGAPEQYF
clone size: -; D gene: -; CDR3 length: 17; J gene: TRBJ2-1; V gene: TRBV19; CDR3 DNA: TGTGCCAGTAGTATAGATTATTCCAGGGTCTCCTACAATGAGCAGTTCTTC; CDR3 protein: CASSIDYSRVSYNEQFF
clone size: -; D gene: TRBD1; CDR3 length: 17; J gene: TRBJ1-1; V gene: TRBV29-1; CDR3 DNA: TGCAGCGTTGATCCTCCCCGGGCGAGACAGGGAGAATCTGAAGCTTTCTTT; CDR3 protein: CSVDPPRARQGESEAFF
clone size: -; D gene: -; CDR3 length: 14; J gene: TRBJ2-7; V gene: TRBV4-3; CDR3 DNA: TGCGCCAGCAGCCAAGAGGTTGGATCCTACGAGCAGTACTTC; CDR3 protein: CASSQEVGSYEQYF
clone size: -; D gene: -; CDR3 length: 16; J gene: TRBJ2-1; V gene: TRBV11-2; CDR3 DNA: TGTGCCAGCAGATCCATTCGGGGGAAGGATCCCAATGAGCAGTTCTTC; CDR3 protein: CASRSIRGKDPNEQFF
clone size: -; D gene: TRBD1; CDR3 length: 13; J gene: TRBJ2-7; V gene: TRBV9; CDR3 DNA: TGTGCCAGCAGCCCCGGGGACAGTTACGAGCAGTACTTC; CDR3 protein: CASSPGDSYEQYF
clone size: -; D gene: TRBD1; CDR3 length: 16; J gene: TRBJ1-1; V gene: TRBV11-2; CDR3 DNA: TGTGCCAGCAGCTTGGATCGTGGGGACAGGGCGCCCGAAGCTTTCTTT; CDR3 protein: CASSLDRGDRAPEAFF
clone size: -; D gene: -; CDR3 length: 11; J gene: TRBJ2-1; V gene: TRBV28; CDR3 DNA: TGTGCCAGCAGTTTTGGCGGTGAGCAGTTCTTC; CDR3 protein: CASSFGGEQFF
clone size: -; D gene: -; CDR3 length: 15; J gene: TRBJ2-1; V gene: TRBV27; CDR3 DNA: TGTGCCAGCAGTTTGATGAGGAGCTCCTACAATGAGCAGTTCTTC; CDR3 protein: CASSLMRSSYNEQFF
clone size: -; D gene: TRBD1; CDR3 length: 14; J gene: TRBJ2-1; V gene: TRBV19; CDR3 DNA: TGTGCCAGCGGGACAGGTAGCTCCTACAATGAGCAGTTCTTC; CDR3 protein: CASGTGSSYNEQFF
clone size: -; D gene: -; CDR3 length: 16; J gene: TRBJ1-3; V gene: TRBV6-1; CDR3 DNA: TGTGCCAGCAGTGAGCCTTGGAAGGGGCAAGGAAACACCATATATTTT; CDR3 protein: CASSEPWKGQGNTIYF
clone size: -; D gene: -; CDR3 length: 13; J gene: TRBJ1-5; V gene: TRBV6-1; CDR3 DNA: TGTGCCAGCAGCGGCCTCAGCAATCAGCCCCAGCATTTT; CDR3 protein: CASSGLSNQPQHF
clone size: -; D gene: -; CDR3 length: 15; J gene: TRBJ2-7; V gene: TRBV5-6; CDR3 DNA: TGTGCCAGCAGGAATATCTGGACAGAGACCTACGAGCAGTACTTC; CDR3 protein: CASRNIWTETYEQYF
clone size: -; D gene: -; CDR3 length: 14; J gene: TRBJ1-1; V gene: TRBV7-9; CDR3 DNA: TGTGTCTTGAGGGCAGTTTGGTCGGACACTGAAGCTTTCTTT; CDR3 protein: CVLRAVWSDTEAFF
clone size: -; D gene: -; CDR3 length: 16; J gene: TRBJ2-1; V gene: TRBV4-3; CDR3 DNA: TGCGCCAGCAGCCAAGTAAACGAGGGATCCTACAATGAGCAGTTCTTC; CDR3 protein: CASSQVNEGSYNEQFF